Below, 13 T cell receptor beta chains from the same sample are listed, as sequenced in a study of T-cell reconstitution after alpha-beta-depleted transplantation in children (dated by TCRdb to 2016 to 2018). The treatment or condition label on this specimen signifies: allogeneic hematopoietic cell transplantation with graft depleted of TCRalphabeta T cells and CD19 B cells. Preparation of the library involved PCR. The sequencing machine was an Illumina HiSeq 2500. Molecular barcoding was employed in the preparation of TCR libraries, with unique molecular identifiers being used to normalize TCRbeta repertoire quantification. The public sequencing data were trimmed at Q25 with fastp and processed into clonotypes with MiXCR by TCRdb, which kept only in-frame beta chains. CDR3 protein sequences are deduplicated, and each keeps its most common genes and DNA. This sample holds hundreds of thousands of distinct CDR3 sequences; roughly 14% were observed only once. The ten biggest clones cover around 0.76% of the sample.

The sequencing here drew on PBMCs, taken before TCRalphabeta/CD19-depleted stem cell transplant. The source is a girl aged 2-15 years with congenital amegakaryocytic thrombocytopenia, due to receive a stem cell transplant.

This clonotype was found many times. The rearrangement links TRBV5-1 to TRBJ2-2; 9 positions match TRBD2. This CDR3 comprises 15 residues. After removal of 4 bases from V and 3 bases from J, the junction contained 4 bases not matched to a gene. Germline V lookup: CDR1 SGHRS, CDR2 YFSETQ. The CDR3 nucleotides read TGCGCCAGCAGCGCGGGACTAGCAGACACCGGGGAGCTGTTTTTT. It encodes CASSAGLADTGELFF.

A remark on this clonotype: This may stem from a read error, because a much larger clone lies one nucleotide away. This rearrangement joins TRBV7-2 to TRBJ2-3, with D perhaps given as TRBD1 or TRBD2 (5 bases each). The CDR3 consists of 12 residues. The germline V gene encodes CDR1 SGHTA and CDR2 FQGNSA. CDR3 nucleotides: TGTGCCAGCGGGACCAGCACAGATAGGCAGTATTTT. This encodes CASGTSTDRQYF.

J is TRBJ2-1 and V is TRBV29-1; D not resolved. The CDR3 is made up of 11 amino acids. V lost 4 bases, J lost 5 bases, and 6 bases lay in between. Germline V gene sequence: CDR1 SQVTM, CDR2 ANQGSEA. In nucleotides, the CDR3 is TGCAGCGTTGCCCTCCACAATGAGCAGTTCTTC. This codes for CSVALHNEQFF.

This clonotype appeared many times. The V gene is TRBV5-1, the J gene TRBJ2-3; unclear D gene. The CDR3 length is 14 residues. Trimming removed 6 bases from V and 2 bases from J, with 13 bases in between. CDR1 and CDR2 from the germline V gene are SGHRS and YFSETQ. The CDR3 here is CASKSGSFTDTQYF. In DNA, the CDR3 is TGCGCCAGCAAATCGGGCAGCTTCACAGATACGCAGTATTTT.

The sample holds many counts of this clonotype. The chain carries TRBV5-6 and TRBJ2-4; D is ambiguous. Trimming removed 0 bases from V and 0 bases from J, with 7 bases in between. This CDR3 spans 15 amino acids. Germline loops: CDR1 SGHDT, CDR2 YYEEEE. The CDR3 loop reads CASSLAVLAKNIQYF. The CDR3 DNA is TGTGCCAGCAGCTTGGCCGTCCTAGCCAAAAACATTCAGTACTTC.

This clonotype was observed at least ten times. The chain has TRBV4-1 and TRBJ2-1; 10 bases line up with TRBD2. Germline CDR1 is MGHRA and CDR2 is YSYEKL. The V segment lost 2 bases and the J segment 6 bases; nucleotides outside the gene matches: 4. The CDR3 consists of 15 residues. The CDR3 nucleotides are TGCGCCAGCAGCCAAAGTAGCGGGAGGTCCAATGAGCAGTTCTTC. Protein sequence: CASSQSSGRSNEQFF.

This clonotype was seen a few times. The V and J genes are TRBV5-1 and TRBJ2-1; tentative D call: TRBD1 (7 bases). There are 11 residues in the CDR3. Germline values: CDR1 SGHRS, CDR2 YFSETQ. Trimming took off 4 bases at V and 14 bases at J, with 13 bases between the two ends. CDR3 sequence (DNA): TGCGCCAGCAGCCGCGGGACAGTTAAGTTCTTC. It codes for CASSRGTVKFF.

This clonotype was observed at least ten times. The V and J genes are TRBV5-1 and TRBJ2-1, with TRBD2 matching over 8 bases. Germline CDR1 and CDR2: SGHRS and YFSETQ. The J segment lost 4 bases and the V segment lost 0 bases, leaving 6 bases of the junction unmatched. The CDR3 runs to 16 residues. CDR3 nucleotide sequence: TGCGCCAGCAGCTTGGTCTCCGGGAGGGCGTACAATGAGCAGTTCTTC. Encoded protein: CASSLVSGRAYNEQFF.

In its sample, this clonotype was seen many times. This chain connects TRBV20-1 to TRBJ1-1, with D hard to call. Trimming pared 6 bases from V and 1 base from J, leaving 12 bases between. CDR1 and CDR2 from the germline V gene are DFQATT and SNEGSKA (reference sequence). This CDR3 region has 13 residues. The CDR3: CSAHPGGNTEAFF. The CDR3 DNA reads TGCAGTGCCCACCCGGGAGGGAACACTGAAGCTTTCTTT.

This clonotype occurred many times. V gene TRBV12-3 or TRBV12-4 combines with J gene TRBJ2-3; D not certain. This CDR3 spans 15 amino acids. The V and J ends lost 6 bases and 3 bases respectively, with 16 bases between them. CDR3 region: CASRPRVIITDTQYF. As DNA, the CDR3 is TGTGCCAGCAGACCTAGGGTTATCATTACAGATACGCAGTATTTT.

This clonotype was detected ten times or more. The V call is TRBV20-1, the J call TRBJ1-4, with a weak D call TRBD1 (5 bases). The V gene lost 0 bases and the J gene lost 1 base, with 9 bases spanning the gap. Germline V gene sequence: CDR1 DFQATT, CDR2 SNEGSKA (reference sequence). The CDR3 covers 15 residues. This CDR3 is CSARDLGQTNEKLFF. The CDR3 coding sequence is TGCAGTGCTAGAGATCTCGGACAAACTAATGAAAAACTGTTTTTT.

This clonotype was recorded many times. CDR3 sequence: CSAPLAGGRNEQFF. Here the CDR3 DNA reads TGCAGTGCTCCCTTAGCGGGAGGGCGAAATGAGCAGTTCTTC. V and J are TRBV20-1 and TRBJ2-1; 11 bases align to TRBD2. V shed 5 bases and J 7 bases; nucleotides not matched to a gene: 7. Germline CDR1 DFQATT, CDR2 SNEGSKA (reference sequence). The CDR3 is made up of 14 amino acids.

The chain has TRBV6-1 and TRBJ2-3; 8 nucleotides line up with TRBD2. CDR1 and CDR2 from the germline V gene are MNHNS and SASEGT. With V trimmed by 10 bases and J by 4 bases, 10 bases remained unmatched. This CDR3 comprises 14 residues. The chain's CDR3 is CATGGASSADTQYF. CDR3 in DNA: TGTGCCACCGGGGGGGCTAGCTCGGCAGATACGCAGTATTTT.